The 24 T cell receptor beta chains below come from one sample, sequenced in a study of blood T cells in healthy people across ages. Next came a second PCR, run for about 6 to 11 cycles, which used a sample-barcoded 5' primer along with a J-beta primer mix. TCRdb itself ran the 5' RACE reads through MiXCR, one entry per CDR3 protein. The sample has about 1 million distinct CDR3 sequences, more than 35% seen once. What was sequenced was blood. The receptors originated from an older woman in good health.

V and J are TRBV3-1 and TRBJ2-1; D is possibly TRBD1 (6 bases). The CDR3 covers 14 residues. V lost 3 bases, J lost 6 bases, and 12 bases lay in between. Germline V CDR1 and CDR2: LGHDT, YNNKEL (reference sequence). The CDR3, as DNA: TGTGCCAGCAGCCACCAGGGGTGGTTCAATGAGCAGTTCTTC. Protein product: CASSHQGWFNEQFF.

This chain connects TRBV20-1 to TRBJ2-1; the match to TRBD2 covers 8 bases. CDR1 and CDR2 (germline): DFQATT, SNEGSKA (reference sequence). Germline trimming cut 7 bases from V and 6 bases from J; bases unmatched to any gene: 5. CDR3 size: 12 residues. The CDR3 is CSVITSGNEQFF. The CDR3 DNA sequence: TGCAGTGTCATAACTAGCGGCAATGAGCAGTTCTTC.

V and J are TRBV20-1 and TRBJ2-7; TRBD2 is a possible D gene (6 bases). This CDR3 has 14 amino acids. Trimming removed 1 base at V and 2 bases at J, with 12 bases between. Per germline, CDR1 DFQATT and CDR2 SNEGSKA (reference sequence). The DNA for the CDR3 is TGCAGTGCTAGAGTTCCCACTAGCCCCTACGAGCAGTACTTC. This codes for CSARVPTSPYEQYF.

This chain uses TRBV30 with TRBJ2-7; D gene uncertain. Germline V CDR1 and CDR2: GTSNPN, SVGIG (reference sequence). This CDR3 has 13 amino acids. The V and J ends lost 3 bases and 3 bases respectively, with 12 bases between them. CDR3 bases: TGTGCCTGGAGGGTTAAGAAAATCTACGAGCAGTACTTC. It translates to CAWRVKKIYEQYF.

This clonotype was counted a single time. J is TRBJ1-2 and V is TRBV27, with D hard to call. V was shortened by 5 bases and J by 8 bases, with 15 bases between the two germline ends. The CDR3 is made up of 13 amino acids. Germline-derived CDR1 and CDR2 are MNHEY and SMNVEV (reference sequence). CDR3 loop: CASSPSTVGGYTF. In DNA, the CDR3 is TGTGCCAGCAGTCCTTCGACTGTGGGGGGCTACACCTTC.

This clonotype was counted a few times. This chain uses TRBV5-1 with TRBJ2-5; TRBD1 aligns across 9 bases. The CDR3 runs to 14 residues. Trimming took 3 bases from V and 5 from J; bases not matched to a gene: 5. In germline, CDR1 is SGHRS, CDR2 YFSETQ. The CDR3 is CASSSGQGLETQYF. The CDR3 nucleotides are TGCGCCAGCAGCTCAGGACAGGGGCTGGAGACCCAGTACTTC.

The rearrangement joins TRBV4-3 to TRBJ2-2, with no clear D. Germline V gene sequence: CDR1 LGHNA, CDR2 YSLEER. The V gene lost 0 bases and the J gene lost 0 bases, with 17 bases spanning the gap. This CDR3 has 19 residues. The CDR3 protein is CASSQDLVDPETNTGELFF. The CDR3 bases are TGCGCCAGCAGCCAAGATCTCGTCGACCCCGAAACGAACACCGGGGAGCTGTTTTTT.

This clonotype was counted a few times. The CDR3 sequence is CASSPLAGGLISNEQFF. DNA for the CDR3: TGTGCCAGCAGCCCTCTAGCGGGAGGGCTTATTTCGAATGAGCAGTTCTTC. The genes are TRBV11-2 and TRBJ2-1, with 12 bases identical to TRBD2. The CDR3 length is 17 residues. Germline lookup yields CDR1 SGHAT and CDR2 FQNNGV. The J segment lost 7 bases and the V segment lost 5 bases, leaving 12 bases of the junction unmatched.

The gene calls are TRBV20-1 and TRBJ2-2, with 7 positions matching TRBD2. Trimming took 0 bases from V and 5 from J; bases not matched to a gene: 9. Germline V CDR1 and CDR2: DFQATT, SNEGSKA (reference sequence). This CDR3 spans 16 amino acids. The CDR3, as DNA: TGCAGTGCTAGAGATCTCGGCGGGAGTGGTACCGGGGAGCTGTTTTTT. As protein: CSARDLGGSGTGELFF.

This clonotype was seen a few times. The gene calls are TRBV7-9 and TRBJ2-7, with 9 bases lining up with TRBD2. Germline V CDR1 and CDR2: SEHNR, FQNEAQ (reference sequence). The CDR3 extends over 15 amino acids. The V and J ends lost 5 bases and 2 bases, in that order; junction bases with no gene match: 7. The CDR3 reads CASSPDLAGPYEQYF. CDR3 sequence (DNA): TGTGCCAGCAGCCCCGACCTAGCGGGGCCCTACGAGCAGTACTTC.

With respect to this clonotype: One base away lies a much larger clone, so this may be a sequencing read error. The CDR3 DNA reads TGTGCCAGCAGTTTCGTGTCAGGGAATAACTATGGCTACACCTTC. It is translated as CASSFVSGNNYGYTF. This chain uses TRBV27 with TRBJ1-2, with a tentative D call TRBD1 (5 bases). This CDR3 has 15 residues. Trimming stripped 3 bases from V and 1 base from J, with 12 bases between. CDR1 and CDR2 from the germline V gene are MNHEY and SMNVEV (reference sequence).

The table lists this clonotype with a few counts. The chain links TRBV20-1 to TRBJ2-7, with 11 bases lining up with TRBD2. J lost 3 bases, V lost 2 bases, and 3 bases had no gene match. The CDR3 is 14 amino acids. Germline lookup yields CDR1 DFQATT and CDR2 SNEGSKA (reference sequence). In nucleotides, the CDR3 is TGCAGTGCTAGATGGCTAGCGGGAGGCTACGAGCAGTACTTC. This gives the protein CSARWLAGGYEQYF.

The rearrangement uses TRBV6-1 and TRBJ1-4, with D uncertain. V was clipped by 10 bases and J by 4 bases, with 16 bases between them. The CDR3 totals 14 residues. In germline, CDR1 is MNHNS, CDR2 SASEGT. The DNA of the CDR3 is TGTGCCACCTCTCCCGGGCAGGTTAATGAAAAACTGTTTTTT. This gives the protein CATSPGQVNEKLFF.

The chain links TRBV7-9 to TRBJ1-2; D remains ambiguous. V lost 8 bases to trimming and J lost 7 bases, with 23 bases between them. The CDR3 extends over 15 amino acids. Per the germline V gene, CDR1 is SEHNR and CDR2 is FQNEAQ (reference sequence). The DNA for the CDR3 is TGTGCCAGCGCGTTGGAGACAAGTGTTAAGGGTGGCTACACCTTC. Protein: CASALETSVKGGYTF.

CDR3 protein: CASSPASGQGTEQYF. The CDR3 DNA reads TGTGCCAGCAGCCCAGCATCGGGACAGGGGACCGAGCAGTACTTC. The rearrangement joins TRBV7-2 to TRBJ2-5; 10 bases are a match to TRBD1. The DNA end is more similar to TRBJ2-7, so the J call may be wrong. The CDR3 has 15 amino acids. The germline gives CDR1 SGHTA, CDR2 FQGNSA.

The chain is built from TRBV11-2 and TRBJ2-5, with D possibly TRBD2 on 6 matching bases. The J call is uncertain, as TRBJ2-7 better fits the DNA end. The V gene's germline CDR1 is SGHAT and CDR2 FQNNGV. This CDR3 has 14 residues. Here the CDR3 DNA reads TGTGCCAGCAGCTTAGTGGGAGGTACCCACGAGCAGTACTTC. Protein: CASSLVGGTHEQYF.

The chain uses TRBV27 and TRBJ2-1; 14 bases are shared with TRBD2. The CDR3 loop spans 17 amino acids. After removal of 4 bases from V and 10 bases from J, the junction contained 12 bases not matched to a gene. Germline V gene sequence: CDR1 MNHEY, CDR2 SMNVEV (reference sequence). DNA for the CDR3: TGTGCCAGCAGTTCCCCGGGACTAGCGGGAGACCGGGGAGAGCAGTTCTTC. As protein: CASSSPGLAGDRGEQFF.

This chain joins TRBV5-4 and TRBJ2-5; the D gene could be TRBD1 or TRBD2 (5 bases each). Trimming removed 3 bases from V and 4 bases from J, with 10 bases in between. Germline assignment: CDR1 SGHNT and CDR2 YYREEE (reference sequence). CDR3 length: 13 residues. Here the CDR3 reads CASSSVGAETQYF. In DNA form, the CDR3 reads TGTGCCAGCAGCTCGGTCGGGGCAGAGACCCAGTACTTC.

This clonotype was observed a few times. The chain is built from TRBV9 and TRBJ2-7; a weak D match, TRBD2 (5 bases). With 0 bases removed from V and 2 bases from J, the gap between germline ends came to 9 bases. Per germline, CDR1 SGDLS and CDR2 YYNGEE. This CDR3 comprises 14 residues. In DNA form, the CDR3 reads TGTGCCAGCAGCGTAGCCGGGATTCCCTACGAGCAGTACTTC. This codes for CASSVAGIPYEQYF.

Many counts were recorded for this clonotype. This CDR3 is CASSLLQGSGANVLTF. In nucleotides, the CDR3 is TGCGCCAGCAGCTTATTACAGGGCTCTGGGGCCAACGTCCTGACTTTC. The chain recombines TRBV5-1 with TRBJ2-6; D might be TRBD1 (6 bases). Trimming cost V 2 bases and J 0 bases, with 9 bases left between them. The CDR3 runs 16 residues. Germline CDR1 SGHRS, CDR2 YFSETQ. Filled out from reference TRBV5-1 and TRBJ2-6, the complete variable domain reads KAGVTQTPRYLIKTRGQQVTLSCSPISGHRSVSWYQQTPGQGLQFLFEYFSETQRNKGNFPGRFSGRQFSNSRSEMNVSTLELGDSALYLCASSLLQGSGANVLTFGAGSRLTVL.

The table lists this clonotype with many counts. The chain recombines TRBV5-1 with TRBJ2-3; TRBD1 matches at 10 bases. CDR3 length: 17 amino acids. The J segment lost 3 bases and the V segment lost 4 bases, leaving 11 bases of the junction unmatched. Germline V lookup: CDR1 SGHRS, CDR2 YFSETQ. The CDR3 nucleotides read TGCGCCAGCAGCCCCAAGACAGGGGGCCCAGGGACAGATACGCAGTATTTT. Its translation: CASSPKTGGPGTDTQYF.

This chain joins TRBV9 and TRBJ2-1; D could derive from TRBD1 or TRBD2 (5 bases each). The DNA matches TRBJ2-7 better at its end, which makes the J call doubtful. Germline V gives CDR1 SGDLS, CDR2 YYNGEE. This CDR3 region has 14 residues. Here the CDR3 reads CASSAGDQGHEQYF. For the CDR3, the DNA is TGTGCCAGCAGCGCCGGGGACCAAGGCCACGAGCAGTACTTC.

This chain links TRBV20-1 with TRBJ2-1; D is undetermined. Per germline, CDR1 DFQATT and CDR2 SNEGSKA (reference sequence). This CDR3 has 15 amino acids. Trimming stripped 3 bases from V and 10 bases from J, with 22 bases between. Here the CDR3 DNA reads TGCAGTGCTAGGACGCTTGTAGGCGGCCACTACGAGCAGTTCTTC. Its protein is CSARTLVGGHYEQFF.

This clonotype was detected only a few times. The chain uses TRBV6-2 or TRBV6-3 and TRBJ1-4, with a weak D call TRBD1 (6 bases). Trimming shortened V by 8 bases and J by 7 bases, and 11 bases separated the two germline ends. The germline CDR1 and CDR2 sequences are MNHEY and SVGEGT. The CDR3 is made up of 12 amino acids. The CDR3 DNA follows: TGTGCCAGCGGAACAGGGCGTGAAAAACTGTTTTTT. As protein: CASGTGREKLFF.